This T cell receptor (beta chain) was sequenced for a study of blood T cells in healthy people across ages. This CDR3 comprises 13 residues. Germline CDR1 reads SGHRS; CDR2 reads YFSETQ. V was shortened by 0 bases and J by 5 bases, with 9 bases between the two germline ends. This clonotype was detected many times. A sample-barcoded 5' primer and a J-beta primer mix were used in a second PCR of about 7 to 11 cycles. MiXCR was run by TCRdb on the 5' RACE reads, yielding one entry per CDR3 protein. Among fewer than 2,000,000 distinct CDR3 sequences listed, roughly 32% were seen once. Sequencing was carried out using blood. The sequence derives from a woman aged 25-40 years in good health. This chain joins TRBV5-1 and TRBJ2-7; maybe TRBD2 (5 bases). DNA of the CDR3: TGCGCCAGCAGCTTGGGGGCCGGGGACGAGCAGTACTTC. Amino acids: CASSLGAGDEQYF.